This entry lists 28 T cell receptor beta chains sequenced from one sample in a study of vaccination and CD4 T cells after COVID-19 (dated 2022 in TCRdb). Interpreted using the paper, the treatment or condition label stands for: approximately 9-day PBMC culture with coronavirus spike peptide pools or control peptides (ViraFEST assay). Library prep was done by PCR. This sample was sequenced with an Illumina iSeq 100. TCR sequencing of DNA from cultured CD4+ T cells used the Oncomine TCR Beta short-read assay at the Johns Hopkins FTIC core. TCRdb itself trimmed the public reads at Q25 with fastp, ran MiXCR and retained productive beta chains. All rows with the same CDR3 protein become a single entry with the most common DNA and genes. In all, the sample holds some 10,000 distinct CDR3 sequences, and approximately 59% of those were seen once. Of the sample, about 16% falls within the top ten clones. Antigen specificity for these receptors is unknown.

Sequencing was carried out using CD4+ T cells from blood, cultured in vitro. These receptors all stem from a human donor who had recovered from COVID-19.

This chain joins TRBV21-1 and TRBJ2-5; the table's D call of TRBD1 was not tested on the DNA. TRBV21-1 is designated a pseudogene. This CDR3 region has 15 residues. CDR3 nucleotides: TGTGCCAGCAGCTCGAGGGACAGGGACCAAGAGACCCAGTACTTC. Amino acid sequence: CASSSRDRDQETQYF.

This clonotype appeared a few times. The CDR3: CASSELRTDTQYF. The CDR3 DNA reads as TGTGCCAGCAGTGAATTGCGGACCGATACGCAGTATTTT. This sequence joins TRBV2 and TRBJ2-3; no clear D. There are 13 residues in the CDR3. CDR1 and CDR2 from the germline V gene are SNHLY and FYNNEI. The V end was cut by 2 bases, the J end by 6 bases, with 9 bases between.

The chain is built from TRBV20-1 and TRBJ1-1; D is ambiguous. The CDR3 is made up of 15 amino acids. The germline V and J ends were trimmed by 5 bases and 0 bases, with 16 bases remaining between them. Germline V lookup: CDR1 DFQATT, CDR2 SNEGSKA (reference sequence). For the CDR3, the DNA is TGCAGTGCTGCAGTATCGAACGGCATGAACACTGAAGCTTTCTTT. It encodes CSAAVSNGMNTEAFF.

The CDR3 DNA reads TGTGCCAGCAGCCAACCTACCGGGGCGATTAATGAAAAACTGTTTTTT. This encodes CASSQPTGAINEKLFF. J is TRBJ1-4 and V is TRBV14; TRBD1 might be the D (5 bases). The CDR3 consists of 16 residues. Per the germline V gene, CDR1 is SGHDN and CDR2 is FVKESK. V lost 2 bases and J 4 bases, leaving 14 bases between the germline ends.

This chain links TRBV19 with TRBJ1-5, with a possible D match to TRBD1 (5 bases). The CDR3 extends over 15 amino acids. With 3 bases removed from V and 1 base from J, the gap between germline ends came to 10 bases. Germline assignment: CDR1 LNHDA and CDR2 SQIVND (reference sequence). In DNA form, the CDR3 reads TGTGCCAGTAGTATCGTGGGACGAAGCAATCAGCCCCAGCATTTT. Protein sequence: CASSIVGRSNQPQHF.

The chain recombines TRBV19 with TRBJ2-7, with 13 positions matching TRBD2. Germline lookup yields CDR1 LNHDA and CDR2 SQIVND (reference sequence). Trimming cost V 3 bases and J 5 bases; bases outside gene matches: 1. CDR3 size: 14 residues. CDR3 in DNA: TGTGCCAGTAGTATCGGACTAGCGGGAGACGAGCAGTACTTC. Translating it yields CASSIGLAGDEQYF.

J is TRBJ1-2 and V is TRBV10-3; perhaps TRBD1 as D (6 bases). This CDR3 region has 16 residues. Trimming removed 5 bases at V and 0 bases at J, with 16 bases between. The germline CDR1 and CDR2 sequences are ENHRY and SYGVKD. The CDR3 is CAISLSGGQSNYGYTF. CDR3 in DNA: TGTGCCATCAGTCTAAGTGGGGGCCAGTCTAACTATGGCTACACCTTC.

The chain carries TRBV20-1 and TRBJ2-7; 9 bases line up with TRBD1. Germline lookup yields CDR1 DFQATT and CDR2 SNEGSKA (reference sequence). V dropped 3 bases and J dropped 7; count of bases not matched to a gene: 13. The CDR3 has 15 amino acids. CDR3 DNA sequence: TGCAGTGCTAGGAGGCCTCGCGGACAGGGGTGGGAGCAGTACTTC. As protein: CSARRPRGQGWEQYF.

V gene TRBV11-3 combines with J gene TRBJ1-1; maybe TRBD1 (5 bases). The CDR3 is 14 residues long. Trimming pared 3 bases from V and 0 bases from J, leaving 8 bases between. Germline V CDR1 and CDR2: SGHNT, YENEEA. CDR3 in amino acids: CASSFGGMNTEAFF. In nucleotides, the CDR3 is TGTGCCAGCAGCTTCGGGGGGATGAACACTGAAGCTTTCTTT.

This sequence joins TRBV2 and TRBJ1-3; the match to TRBD1 covers 8 bases. The germline CDR1 and CDR2 sequences are SNHLY and FYNNEI. This CDR3 is built from 12 residues. V dropped 4 bases and J dropped 7; count of bases not matched to a gene: 0. The CDR3 reads CASSGQGNTIYF. Here the CDR3 DNA reads TGTGCCAGCAGTGGACAGGGGAACACCATATATTTT.

This clonotype has only a few counts. The rearrangement uses TRBV7-6 and TRBJ2-1, with D unclear. The CDR3 has 14 residues. Deletions cut 1 base from V and 2 bases from J, with 6 bases between. Germline V gene data show CDR1 as SGHVS and CDR2 as FNYEAQ. The CDR3 nucleotides are TGTGCCAGCAGCTTAGGGCCTACCTACAATGAGCAGTTCTTC. This encodes CASSLGPTYNEQFF.

The gene calls are TRBV11-3 and TRBJ1-1; D is unclear. Germline CDR1 and CDR2: SGHNT and YENEEA. With 5 bases removed from V and 2 bases from J, the gap between germline ends came to 9 bases. CDR3 length: 13 residues. The CDR3: CASSPAINTEAFF. In DNA form, the CDR3 reads TGTGCCAGCAGCCCGGCTATCAACACTGAAGCTTTCTTT.

The rearrangement uses TRBV6-1 and TRBJ1-5; 10 positions match TRBD1. This CDR3 is built from 15 residues. Germline V CDR1 and CDR2: MNHNS, SASEGT. V was clipped by 5 bases and J by 7 bases; unmatched bases: 8. CDR3 coding DNA: TGTGCCAGCAGTCCACGACAGGGGGCTAGGCAGCCCCAGCATTTT. Translating gives CASSPRQGARQPQHF.

The rearrangement links TRBV6-2 or TRBV6-3 to TRBJ1-1; tentatively, D is TRBD1 (5 bases). The germline gives CDR1 MNHEY, CDR2 SVGEGT. This CDR3 contains 14 residues. Between the trimmed V and J ends, which lost 6 bases and 1 base, there was a span of 12 bases. CDR3 DNA sequence: TGTGCCAGCAGCCGAGCTACAGGGAACACTGAAGCTTTCTTT. This translates into CASSRATGNTEAFF.

CDR3 amino acids: CASSYSGTDEKLFF. The CDR3 DNA reads TGTGCCAGCAGTTACTCTGGGACAGATGAAAAACTGTTTTTT. The J gene is TRBJ1-4, the V gene TRBV6-5; 7 nucleotides agree with TRBD1. The germline V gene encodes CDR1 MNHEY and CDR2 SVGAGI. The CDR3 is made up of 14 amino acids. The junction had 1 base not matched to a gene; V was cut back by 0 bases and J by 6 bases.

V is TRBV9 and J is TRBJ1-2; D gene ambiguous. Germline values: CDR1 SGDLS, CDR2 YYNGEE. The CDR3 consists of 13 residues. Trimming left V 0 bases short and J 1 base short, with 4 bases between. The CDR3 DNA is TGTGCCAGCAGCGTAGGGGTTAACTATGGCTACACCTTC. It yields the protein CASSVGVNYGYTF.

The chain recombines TRBV7-6 with TRBJ2-2; the D gene is possibly TRBD1 (5 bases). The germline V gene has CDR1 SGHVS and CDR2 FNYEAQ. V lost 2 bases and J 7 bases, leaving 11 bases between the germline ends. CDR3 length: 14 residues. The chain's CDR3 is CASSLTAGIGELFF. The CDR3 coding sequence is TGTGCCAGCAGCTTAACCGCAGGGATCGGGGAGCTGTTTTTT.

The CDR3 sequence: CAIRQPGQKNGYTF. The CDR3 DNA reads as TGTGCCATCAGGCAACCGGGACAGAAGAATGGCTACACCTTC. The chain carries TRBV10-3 and TRBJ1-2, with 7 nucleotides matching TRBD1. The V gene end was trimmed by 6 bases and the J gene end by 6 bases; junction bases not matched to a gene: 10. CDR3 length equals 14 residues. Germline V gene lookup returns CDR1 ENHRY and CDR2 SYGVKD.

The chain recombines TRBV6-2 or TRBV6-3 with TRBJ2-7, with 7 bases aligning to TRBD1. Per the germline V gene, CDR1 is MNHEY and CDR2 is SVGEGT. Trimming cost V 11 bases and J 2 bases; bases outside gene matches: 6. The CDR3 has 12 amino acids. In nucleotides, the CDR3 is TGTGCCTCCCGGACAGGAGCCTACGAGCAGTACTTC. It encodes CASRTGAYEQYF.

CDR3 amino acids: CASIPTGGNTEAFF. The CDR3 DNA sequence: TGTGCCAGCATCCCAACAGGGGGGAACACTGAAGCTTTCTTT. The chain carries TRBV11-2 and TRBJ1-1, with 8 nucleotides matching TRBD1. The CDR3 totals 14 residues. V lost 7 bases to trimming and J lost 1 base; unmatched junction nucleotides: 5. Germline CDR1 reads SGHAT; CDR2 reads FQNNGV.

The rearrangement joins TRBV10-3 to TRBJ1-1, with D uncertain. The CDR3 is 15 residues long. Trimming removed 3 bases from V and 1 base from J, with 12 bases in between. Germline V lookup: CDR1 ENHRY, CDR2 SYGVKD. The CDR3 coding sequence is TGTGCCATCAGTGAAAACGGGCAGGCGAACACTGAAGCTTTCTTT. Protein sequence: CAISENGQANTEAFF.

V usage is TRBV12-3 or TRBV12-4 and J usage is TRBJ2-3; D is tentatively TRBD1 or TRBD2 (5 bases each). The V end lost 1 base, the J end lost 6 bases, and 5 bases lay between the germline ends. This CDR3 contains 12 residues. CDR3 loop: CASSLGGDTQYF. The CDR3 DNA follows: TGTGCCAGCAGTTTAGGGGGGGATACGCAGTATTTT.

There are a few counts of this clonotype. This chain's CDR3 is CASTGLGHTGELFF. CDR3 bases: TGTGCCAGTACGGGCCTCGGACACACCGGGGAGCTGTTTTTT. This chain links TRBV19 with TRBJ2-2; D unclear. Germline values: CDR1 LNHDA, CDR2 SQIVND (reference sequence). This CDR3 comprises 14 residues. Deletions cut 7 bases from V and 3 bases from J, with 12 bases between.

This clonotype was detected a few times. The CDR3: CASRRDSYSYEQYF. DNA of the CDR3: TGTGCCAGTAGACGTGACAGCTACTCCTACGAGCAGTACTTC. The gene calls are TRBV19 and TRBJ2-7; TRBD1 is a possible D gene (5 bases). This CDR3 spans 14 amino acids. V was trimmed by 6 bases and J by 0 bases, leaving 12 bases between them. Germline assignment: CDR1 LNHDA and CDR2 SQIVND (reference sequence).

This rearrangement joins TRBV28 to TRBJ2-5; a weak D match, TRBD2 (7 bases). Trimming stripped 4 bases from V and 3 bases from J, with 18 bases between. The germline V gene encodes CDR1 MDHEN and CDR2 SYDVKM. This CDR3 comprises 16 residues. The CDR3 coding sequence is TGTGCCAGCAGTTCCTTCGGCGGGGGCACCAAAGAGACCCAGTACTTC. Its translation: CASSSFGGGTKETQYF.

The table lists this clonotype with a few counts. The rearrangement links TRBV7-9 to TRBJ1-1; D unclear. Per germline, CDR1 SEHNR and CDR2 FQNEAQ (reference sequence). The CDR3 is 12 residues long. Trimming removed 5 bases from V and 6 bases from J, with 10 bases in between. CDR3 sequence reads: CASSARLSEAFF. DNA of the CDR3: TGTGCCAGCAGCGCACGGTTATCTGAAGCTTTCTTT.

This clonotype was seen a few times. The rearrangement joins TRBV6-5 to TRBJ1-2, with a possible D match to TRBD1 (6 bases). The V end was cut by 2 bases, the J end by 8 bases, with 12 bases between. Per the germline V gene, CDR1 is MNHEY and CDR2 is SVGAGI. There are 13 residues in the CDR3. In DNA, the CDR3 is TGTGCCAGCAGTTACGATGGGACAATAGGCTACACCTTC. Protein product: CASSYDGTIGYTF.

V is TRBV28 and J is TRBJ1-2, with 12 nucleotides matching TRBD1. This CDR3 has 14 amino acids. V was clipped by 5 bases and J by 8 bases; unmatched bases: 6. Germline V lookup: CDR1 MDHEN, CDR2 SYDVKM. CDR3 residues: CASSVGQGAAGYTF. Here the CDR3 DNA reads TGTGCCAGCAGTGTGGGACAGGGGGCGGCCGGCTACACCTTC.